Described below is a single T cell receptor beta chain sequence and its context. Its antigen is unknown. The record originates from a study of shared clonotypes between healthy human individuals. Study findings and constraints: The authors expected sequencing depth to affect clonotype sharing among donors.

Donors comprised only Caucasian adults living in Nashville, Tennessee. This CDR3 has 14 residues. Germline CDR1 and CDR2: SGHDN and FVKESK. Deletions cut 5 bases from V and 8 bases from J, with 18 bases between. Genomic DNA (from each subset) was split evenly across several immunoSEQ plates. Unsorted PBMC DNA underwent sequencing on ten immunoSEQ deep assay plates. Data came from immunoSEQ multiplex PCR; TCRdb stores just in-frame clones and leaves some out. The sample records about 520,000 clones, approximately 80% being singletons. This TCR was recovered from a woman aged 40 to 50 in good health. Some clones in this sample may be carry-over from other donors' samples. Sequenced: PBMCs. J is TRBJ1-2 and V is TRBV14; D is unclear. CDR3 DNA: TGTGCCAGCAGCGTACATACCTCGGAAGTCGGCTACACCTTC. Its translation is CASSVHTSEVGYTF. The variable domain in full, completed from reference TRBV14 and TRBJ1-2, reads EAGVTQFPSHSVIEKGQTVTLRCDPISGHDNLYWYRRVMGKEIKFLLHFVKESKQDESGMPNNRFLAERTGGTYSTLKVQPAELEDSGVYFCASSVHTSEVGYTFGSGTRLTVV.